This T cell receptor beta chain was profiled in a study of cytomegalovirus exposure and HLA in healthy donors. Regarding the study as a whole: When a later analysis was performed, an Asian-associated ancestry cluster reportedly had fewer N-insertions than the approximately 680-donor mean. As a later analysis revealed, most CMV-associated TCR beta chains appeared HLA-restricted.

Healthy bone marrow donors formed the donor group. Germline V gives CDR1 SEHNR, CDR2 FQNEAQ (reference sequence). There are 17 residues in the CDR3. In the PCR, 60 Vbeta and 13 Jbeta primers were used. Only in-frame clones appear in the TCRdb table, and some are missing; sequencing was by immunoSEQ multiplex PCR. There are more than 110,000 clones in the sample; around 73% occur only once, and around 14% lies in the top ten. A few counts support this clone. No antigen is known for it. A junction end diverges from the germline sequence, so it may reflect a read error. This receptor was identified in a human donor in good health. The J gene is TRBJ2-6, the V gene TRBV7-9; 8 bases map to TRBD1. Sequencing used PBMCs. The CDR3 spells CSSSSVDRVAGANVLTF. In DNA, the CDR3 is TGTTCCAGCAGCTCAGTGGACAGGGTGGCTGGGGCCAACGTCCTGACTTTC.